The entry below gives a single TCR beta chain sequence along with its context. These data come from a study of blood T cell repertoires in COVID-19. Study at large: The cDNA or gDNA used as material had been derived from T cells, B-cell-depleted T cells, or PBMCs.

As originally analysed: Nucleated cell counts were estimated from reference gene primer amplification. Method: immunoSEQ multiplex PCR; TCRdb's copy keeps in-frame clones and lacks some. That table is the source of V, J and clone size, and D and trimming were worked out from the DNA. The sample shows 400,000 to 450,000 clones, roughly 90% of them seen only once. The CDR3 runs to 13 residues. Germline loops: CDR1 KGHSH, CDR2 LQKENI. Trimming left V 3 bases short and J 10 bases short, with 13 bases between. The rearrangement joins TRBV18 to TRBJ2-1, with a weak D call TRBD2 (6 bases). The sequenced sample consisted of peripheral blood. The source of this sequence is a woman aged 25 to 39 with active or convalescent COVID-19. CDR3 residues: CASSPQLAPEQFF. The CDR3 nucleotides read TGTGCCAGCTCACCGCAACTAGCCCCAGAGCAGTTCTTC. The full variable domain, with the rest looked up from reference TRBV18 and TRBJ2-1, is NAGVMQNPRHLVRRRGQEARLRCSPMKGHSHVYWYRQLPEEGLKFMVYLQKENIIDESGMPKERFSAEFPKEGPSILRIQQVVRGDSAAYFCASSPQLAPEQFFGPGTRLTVL.